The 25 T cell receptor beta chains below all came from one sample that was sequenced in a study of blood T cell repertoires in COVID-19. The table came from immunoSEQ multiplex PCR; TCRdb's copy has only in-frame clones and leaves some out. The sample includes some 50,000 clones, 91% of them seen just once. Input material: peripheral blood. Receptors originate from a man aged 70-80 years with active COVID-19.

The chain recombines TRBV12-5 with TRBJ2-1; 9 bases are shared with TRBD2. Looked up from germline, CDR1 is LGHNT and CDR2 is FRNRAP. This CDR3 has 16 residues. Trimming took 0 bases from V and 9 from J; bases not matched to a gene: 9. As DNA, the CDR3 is TGTGCTAGTGGTTTGGTAGTAGCGGGGGAAGTCAGTGAGCAGTTCTTC. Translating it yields CASGLVVAGEVSEQFF.

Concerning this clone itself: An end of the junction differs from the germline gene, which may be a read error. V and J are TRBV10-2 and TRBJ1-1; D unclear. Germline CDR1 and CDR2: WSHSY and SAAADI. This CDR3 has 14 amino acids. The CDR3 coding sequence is TGCGCCAGCAGTGAGTCGGGGAGGGCAACAAGAGTGGTCTTT. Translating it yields CASSESGRATRVVF.

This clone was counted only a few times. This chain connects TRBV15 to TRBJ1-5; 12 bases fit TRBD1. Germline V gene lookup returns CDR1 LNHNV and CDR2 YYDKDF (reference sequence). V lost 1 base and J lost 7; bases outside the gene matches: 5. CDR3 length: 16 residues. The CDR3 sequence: CATSRGDRGPGQPQHF. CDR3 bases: TGTGCCACCAGCAGAGGGGACAGGGGGCCAGGACAGCCCCAGCATTTT.

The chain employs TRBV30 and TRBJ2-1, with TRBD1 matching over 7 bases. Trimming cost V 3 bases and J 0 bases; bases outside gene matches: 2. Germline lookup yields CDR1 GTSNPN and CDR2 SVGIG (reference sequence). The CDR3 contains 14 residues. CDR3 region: CAWRRTGSYNEQFF. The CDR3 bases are TGTGCCTGGAGAAGGACAGGCTCCTACAATGAGCAGTTCTTC.

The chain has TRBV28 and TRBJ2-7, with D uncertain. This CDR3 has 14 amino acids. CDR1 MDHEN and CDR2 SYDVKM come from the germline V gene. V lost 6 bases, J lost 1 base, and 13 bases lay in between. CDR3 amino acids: CASRERPGSYEQYF. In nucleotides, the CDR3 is TGTGCCAGCAGGGAACGACCCGGGTCCTACGAGCAGTACTTC.

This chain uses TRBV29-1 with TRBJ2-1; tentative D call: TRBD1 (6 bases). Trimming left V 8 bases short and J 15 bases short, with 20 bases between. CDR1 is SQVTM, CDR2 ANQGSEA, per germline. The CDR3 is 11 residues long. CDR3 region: CSISQGPYGFF. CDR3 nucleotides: TGCAGCATATCTCAGGGGCCCTACGGGTTCTTC.

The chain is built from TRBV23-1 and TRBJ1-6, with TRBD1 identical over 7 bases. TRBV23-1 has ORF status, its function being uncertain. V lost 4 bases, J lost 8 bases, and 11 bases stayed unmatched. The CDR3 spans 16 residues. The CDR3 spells CASSRDSWLGYSPLHF. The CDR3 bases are TGCGCCAGCAGTCGGGACAGTTGGCTCGGCTATTCACCCCTCCACTTT.

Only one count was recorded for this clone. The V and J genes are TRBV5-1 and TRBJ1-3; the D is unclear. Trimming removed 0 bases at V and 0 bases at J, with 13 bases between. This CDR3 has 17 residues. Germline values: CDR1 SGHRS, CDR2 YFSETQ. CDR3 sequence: CASSLVGFGSSGNTIYF. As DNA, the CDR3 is TGCGCCAGCAGCTTGGTTGGGTTTGGGAGCTCTGGAAACACCATATATTTT.

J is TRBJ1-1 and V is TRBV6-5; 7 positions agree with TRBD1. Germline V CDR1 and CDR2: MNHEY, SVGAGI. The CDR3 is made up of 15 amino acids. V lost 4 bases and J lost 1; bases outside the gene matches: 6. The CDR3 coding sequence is TGTGCCAGCAGTTTTACCGGGACAGCGAACACTGAAGCTTTCTTT. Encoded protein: CASSFTGTANTEAFF.

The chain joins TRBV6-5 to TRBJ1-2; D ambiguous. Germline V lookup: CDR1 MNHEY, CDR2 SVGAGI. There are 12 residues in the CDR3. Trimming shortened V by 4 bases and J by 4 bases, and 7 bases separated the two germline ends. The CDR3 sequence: CASSLEGYGYTF. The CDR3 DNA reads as TGTGCCAGCAGTTTGGAGGGCTATGGCTACACCTTC.

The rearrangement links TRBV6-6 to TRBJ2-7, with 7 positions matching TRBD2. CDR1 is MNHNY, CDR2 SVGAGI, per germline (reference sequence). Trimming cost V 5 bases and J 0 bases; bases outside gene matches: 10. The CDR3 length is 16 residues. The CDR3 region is CASSLLGRESSYEQYF. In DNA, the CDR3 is TGTGCCAGCAGTCTATTGGGGCGGGAGAGCTCCTACGAGCAGTACTTC.

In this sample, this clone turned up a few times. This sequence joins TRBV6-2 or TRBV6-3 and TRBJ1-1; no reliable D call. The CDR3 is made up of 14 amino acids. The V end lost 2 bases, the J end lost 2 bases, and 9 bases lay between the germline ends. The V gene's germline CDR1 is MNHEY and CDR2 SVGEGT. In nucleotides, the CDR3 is TGTGCCAGCAGTTACGGGAGGATCAACACTGAAGCTTTCTTT. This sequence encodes CASSYGRINTEAFF.

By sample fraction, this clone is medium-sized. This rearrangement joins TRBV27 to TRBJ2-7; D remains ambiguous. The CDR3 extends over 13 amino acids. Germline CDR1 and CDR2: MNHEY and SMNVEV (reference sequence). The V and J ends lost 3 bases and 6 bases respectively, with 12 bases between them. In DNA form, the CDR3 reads TGTGCCAGCAGTTTCACGGTAGCTGGCGAGCAGTACTTC. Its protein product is CASSFTVAGEQYF.

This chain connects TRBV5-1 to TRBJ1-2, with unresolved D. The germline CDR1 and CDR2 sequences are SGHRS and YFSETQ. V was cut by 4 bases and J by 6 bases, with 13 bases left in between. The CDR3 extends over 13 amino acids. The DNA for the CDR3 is TGCGCCAGCAGCCCAAACGGGTTGGATGGCTACACCTTC. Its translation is CASSPNGLDGYTF.

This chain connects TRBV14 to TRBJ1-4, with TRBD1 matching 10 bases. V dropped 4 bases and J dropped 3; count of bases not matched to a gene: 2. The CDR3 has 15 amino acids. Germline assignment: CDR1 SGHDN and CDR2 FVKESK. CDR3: CASSRQGAANEKLFF. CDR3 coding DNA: TGTGCCAGCAGCCGACAGGGGGCTGCTAATGAAAAACTGTTTTTT.

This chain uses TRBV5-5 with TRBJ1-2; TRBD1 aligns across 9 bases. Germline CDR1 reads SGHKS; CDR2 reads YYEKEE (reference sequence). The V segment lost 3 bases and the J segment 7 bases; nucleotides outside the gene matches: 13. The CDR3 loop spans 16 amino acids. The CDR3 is CASSSLERQGVGGYTF. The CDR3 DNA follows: TGTGCCAGCAGCTCCTTGGAAAGACAGGGGGTGGGTGGCTACACCTTC.

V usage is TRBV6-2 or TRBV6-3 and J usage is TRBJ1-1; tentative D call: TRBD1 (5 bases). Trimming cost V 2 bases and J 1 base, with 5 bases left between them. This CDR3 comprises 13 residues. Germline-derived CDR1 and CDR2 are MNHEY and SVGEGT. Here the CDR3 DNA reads TGTGCCAGCAGTTACACAGGGAACACTGAAGCTTTCTTT. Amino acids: CASSYTGNTEAFF.

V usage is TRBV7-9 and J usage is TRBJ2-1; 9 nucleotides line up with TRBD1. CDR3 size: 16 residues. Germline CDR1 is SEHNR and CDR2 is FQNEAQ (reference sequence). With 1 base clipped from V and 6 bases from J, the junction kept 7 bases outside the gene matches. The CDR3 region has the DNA TGTGCCAGCAGCTTAGTACAGGGGGCCGGATCCAATGAGCAGTTCTTC. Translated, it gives CASSLVQGAGSNEQFF.

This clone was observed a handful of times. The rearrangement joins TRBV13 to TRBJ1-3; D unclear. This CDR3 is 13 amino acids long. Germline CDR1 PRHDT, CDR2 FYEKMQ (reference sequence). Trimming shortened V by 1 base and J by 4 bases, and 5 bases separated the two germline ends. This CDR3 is CASSLVSGNTIYF. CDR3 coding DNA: TGTGCCAGCAGCTTAGTTTCGGGAAACACCATATATTTT.

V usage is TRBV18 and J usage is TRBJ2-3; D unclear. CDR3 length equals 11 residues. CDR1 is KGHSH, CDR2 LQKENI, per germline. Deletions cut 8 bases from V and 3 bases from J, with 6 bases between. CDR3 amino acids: CASTQTDTQYF. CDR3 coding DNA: TGTGCCAGCACCCAGACAGATACGCAGTATTTT.

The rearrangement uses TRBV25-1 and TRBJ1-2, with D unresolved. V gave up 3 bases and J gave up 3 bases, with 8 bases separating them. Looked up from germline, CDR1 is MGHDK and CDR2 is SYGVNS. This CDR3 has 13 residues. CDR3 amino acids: CASSDPPDYGYTF. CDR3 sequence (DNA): TGTGCCAGCAGTGACCCCCCGGACTATGGCTACACCTTC.

CDR3 nucleotide sequence: TGTGCCAGCAGCTTAGGGGTTACAGGGGACACCGGGGAGCTGTTTTTT. Its translation is CASSLGVTGDTGELFF. The V and J genes are TRBV11-2 and TRBJ2-2, with TRBD1 matching 7 bases. Looked up from germline, CDR1 is SGHAT and CDR2 is FQNNGV. With V trimmed by 1 base and J by 3 bases, 5 bases remained unmatched. The CDR3 spans 16 residues.

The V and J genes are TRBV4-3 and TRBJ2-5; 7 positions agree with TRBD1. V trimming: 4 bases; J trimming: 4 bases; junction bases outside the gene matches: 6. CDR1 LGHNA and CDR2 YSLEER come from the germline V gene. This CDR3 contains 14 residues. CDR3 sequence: CASSPRAGGETQYF. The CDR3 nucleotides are TGCGCCAGCAGCCCCCGGGCAGGGGGAGAGACCCAGTACTTC.

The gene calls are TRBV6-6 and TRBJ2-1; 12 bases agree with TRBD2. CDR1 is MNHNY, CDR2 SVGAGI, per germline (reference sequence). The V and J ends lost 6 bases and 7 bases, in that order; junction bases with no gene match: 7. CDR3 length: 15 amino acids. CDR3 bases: TGTGCCAGCAGACAACTAGCGGGGGGAAGGAATGAGCAGTTCTTC. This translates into CASRQLAGGRNEQFF.

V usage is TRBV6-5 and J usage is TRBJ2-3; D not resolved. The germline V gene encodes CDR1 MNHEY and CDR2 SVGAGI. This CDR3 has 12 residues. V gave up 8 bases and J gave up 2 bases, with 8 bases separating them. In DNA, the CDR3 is TGTGCCAGCGCACTCGACACAGATACGCAGTATTTT. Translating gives CASALDTDTQYF.